The source of this T cell receptor beta chain is a study of blood T cell repertoires in COVID-19. Study information: Material from acute and convalescent COVID-19 was sourced from the United States, Italy and Spain. In each case, the material was cDNA or gDNA derived from T cells, B-cell-depleted T cells, or PBMCs.

This CDR3 has 12 amino acids. Germline V gene data show CDR1 as MNHEY and CDR2 as SVGAGI. The germline V and J ends were trimmed by 8 bases and 5 bases, with 11 bases remaining between them. Per the authors' pipeline: Nucleated cell counts were estimated from reference gene primer amplification. Using immunoSEQ multiplex PCR, the repertoire was profiled, and TCRdb retains in-frame clones only, with some absent. Clone size and the V and J calls come from that table; the DNA yielded D and trimming. This sample carries approximately 490,000 clones, 87% of them seen once, and the ten largest clones take around 0.7%. Assignments of participants to cohorts depended upon their own reported clinical history.

V gene TRBV6-5 combines with J gene TRBJ2-3, with D perhaps matching TRBD2 (5 bases). Material for sequencing was PBMCs or T cells enriched from blood (not recorded which). This TCR was recovered from a woman aged 18-29 years who had recovered from COVID-19. For the CDR3, the DNA is TGTGCCAGCGGATTGAGGGAAGATACGCAGTATTTT. Translated: CASGLREDTQYF.